What follows is one T cell receptor (beta chain) and its context. Its antigen remains unidentified. Base quality data are lacking; no much larger clone is found one base away. This entry comes from a study of blood T cell repertoires in COVID-19 (dated by TCRdb to the early 2020s). In the study overall: Samples covering the acute and convalescent phases of COVID-19 were provided by collaborators in the United States, Italy and Spain. The prospective study material was composed of cDNA or gDNA derived from T cells, B-cell-depleted T cells, or PBMCs. The dataset comprised deeply sampled blood TCRbeta repertoires from subjects exposed to, actively infected with, or recovered from COVID-19. The repertoires were released in a freely available public database meant as a resource for research on the immune response to SARS-CoV-2. Samples were obtained from the ongoing ImmuneRACE study (first 160 participants) and from some 1,300 subjects provided by 6 global collaborators. A de-identified subject ID, COVID-19 status, age in years and sex were almost always included in the sample metadata. Where HLA class I and class II types were available, the types were taken from metadata supplied by the sample provider, not from assay-based typing.

Each collaborating institution followed its own protocols to collect whole blood in K2EDTA tubes. For TCRbeta analysis, collaborator samples were shipped as frozen whole blood, as isolated PBMCs, or as DNA extracted from either sample type. TCRbeta CDR3 regions were amplified from genomic DNA by means of the immunoSEQ Assay, a bias-controlled multiplex PCR. Per the original workflow: Nucleated cell counts per sample were estimated from amplification of reference gene primers within the assay. Sequence reads were collapsed and filtered to measure the absolute abundance of every unique TCRbeta CDR3 rearrangement. For each sample, productive Simpson clonality was calculated as the square root of Simpson's diversity index across productive rearrangements. TCRdb re-hosts the immuneACCESS table, in-frame sequences only. Its copies lack some clones; in the studies checked, an unresolved V gene accounts for under half of them, and the cause for the rest is not known. V and J calls and clone size are those listed in that table; D and trimming were worked out from the DNA. The sample yields about 200,000 clones; around 84% were counted once. The ten largest make up less than 15% of the sample.

The V end loses 2 bases and the J end loses 6 bases, and a stretch of 4 bases separates them. Including cysteine and phenylalanine, the CDR3 has 12 amino acids. The DNA shown is the 36-base CDR3, in frame from base 1. Beyond this particular receptor, the publication reports: Clinical and demographic metadata were provided uncurated, with the amount varying by source and participant.

Sample: peripheral blood. The TCR was taken from a human donor in a cohort sampled during active COVID-19. Here the chain combines TRBV12-3 or TRBV12-4 and TRBJ2-2, with the D gene not clear enough to name. The DNA is TGTGCCAGCAGTTTAAGAGCCGGGGAGCTGTTTTTT. It specifies CASSLRAGELFF.